What follows is one T cell receptor (beta chain) and its context. What it binds is unknown. Researchers ran the PCR with 60 Vbeta and 13 Jbeta primers. Data came from immunoSEQ multiplex PCR; TCRdb stores just in-frame clones and leaves some out. The table shows around 190,000 clones, with 70% to 80% occurring only once. This record belongs to a study of cytomegalovirus exposure and HLA in healthy donors. Study-wide results and caveats: Analysis was carried out at a later point, and it linked a missense DCLRE1C variant to TCR beta V- and J-gene trimming.

J was trimmed by 3 bases and V by 5 bases; bases with no gene match: 10. CDR1 and CDR2 (germline): SGHVS, FNYEAQ. The CDR3 is made up of 15 amino acids. The sequenced sample was PBMCs. The receptor was isolated from a woman aged 45 to 65 in good health and CMV-seronegative. The chain uses TRBV7-6 and TRBJ2-7; 7 positions match TRBD1. The CDR3 loop reads CASSPARDSNYEQYF. Written as DNA, the CDR3 is TGTGCCAGCAGCCCAGCCCGGGACAGCAACTACGAGCAGTACTTC.